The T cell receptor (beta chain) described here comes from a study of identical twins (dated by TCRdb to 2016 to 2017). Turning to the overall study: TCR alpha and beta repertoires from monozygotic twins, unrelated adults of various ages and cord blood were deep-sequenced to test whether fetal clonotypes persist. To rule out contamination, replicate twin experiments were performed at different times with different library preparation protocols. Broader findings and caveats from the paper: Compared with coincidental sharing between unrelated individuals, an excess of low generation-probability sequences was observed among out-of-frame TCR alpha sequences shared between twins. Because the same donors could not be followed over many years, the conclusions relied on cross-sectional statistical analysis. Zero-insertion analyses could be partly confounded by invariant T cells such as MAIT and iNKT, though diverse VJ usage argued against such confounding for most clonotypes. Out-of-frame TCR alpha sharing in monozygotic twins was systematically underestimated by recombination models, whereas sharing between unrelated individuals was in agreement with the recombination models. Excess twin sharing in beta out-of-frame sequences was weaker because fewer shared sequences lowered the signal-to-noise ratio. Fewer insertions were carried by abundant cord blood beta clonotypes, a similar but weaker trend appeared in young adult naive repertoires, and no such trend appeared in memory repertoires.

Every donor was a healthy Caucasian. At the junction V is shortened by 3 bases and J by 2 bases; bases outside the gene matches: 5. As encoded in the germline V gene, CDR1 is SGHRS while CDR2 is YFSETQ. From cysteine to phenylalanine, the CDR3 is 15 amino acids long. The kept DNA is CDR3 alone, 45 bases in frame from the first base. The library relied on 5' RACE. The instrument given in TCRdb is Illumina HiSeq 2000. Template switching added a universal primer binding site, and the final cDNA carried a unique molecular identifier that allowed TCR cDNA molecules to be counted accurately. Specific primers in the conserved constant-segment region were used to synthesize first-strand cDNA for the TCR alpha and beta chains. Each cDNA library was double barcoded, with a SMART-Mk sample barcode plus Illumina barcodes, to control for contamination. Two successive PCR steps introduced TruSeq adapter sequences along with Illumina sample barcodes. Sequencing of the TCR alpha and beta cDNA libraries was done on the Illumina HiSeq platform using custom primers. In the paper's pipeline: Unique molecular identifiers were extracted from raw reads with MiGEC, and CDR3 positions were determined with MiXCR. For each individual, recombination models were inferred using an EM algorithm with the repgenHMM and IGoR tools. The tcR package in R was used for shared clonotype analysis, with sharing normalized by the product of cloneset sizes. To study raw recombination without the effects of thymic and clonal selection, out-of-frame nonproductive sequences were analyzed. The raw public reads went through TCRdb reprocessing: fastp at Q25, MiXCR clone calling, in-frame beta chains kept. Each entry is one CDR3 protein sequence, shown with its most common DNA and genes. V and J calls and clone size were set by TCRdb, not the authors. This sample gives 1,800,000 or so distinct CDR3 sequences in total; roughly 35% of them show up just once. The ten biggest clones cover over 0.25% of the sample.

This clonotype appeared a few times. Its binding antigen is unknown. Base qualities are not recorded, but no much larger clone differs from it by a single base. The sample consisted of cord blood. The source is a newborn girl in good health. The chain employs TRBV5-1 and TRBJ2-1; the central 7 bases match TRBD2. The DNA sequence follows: TGCGCCAGCAGCTCCCTAGCGGAACCCTACAATGAGCAGTTCTTC. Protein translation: CASSSLAEPYNEQFF.